A single sample is the source of the 9 T cell receptor beta chains below, sequenced in a study of siplizumab effects on memory and regulatory T cells (dated by TCRdb to between 2018 and 2020). Library preparation was by the immunoSEQ multiplex PCR assay. This immuneACCESS table, as held by TCRdb, lists in-frame sequences with V and J called but not all clones. Of the missing ones, under half trace to an unresolved V gene in checked studies; the others have no known cause. The table for this sample lists about 87,000 clones; about 93% of them were counted only once. The top ten clones comprise less than 0.4% of the sample. The sample consisted of non-Treg CD4+ T cells sorted from blood. The cell subset or site label corresponds to: FACS-sorted unstimulated CD4+ non-regulatory T cells. These receptors were taken from a human donor in good health.

The CDR3 sequence is CASSTPPGRPTNEKLFF. Written as DNA, the CDR3 is TGTGCCAGTAGTACTCCACCGGGGCGTCCGACTAATGAAAAACTGTTTTTT. This sequence joins TRBV19 and TRBJ1-4, with D perhaps matching TRBD1 (5 bases). V lost 4 bases to trimming and J lost 2 bases, with 17 bases between them. This CDR3 is built from 17 residues. Germline V gene data show CDR1 as LNHDA and CDR2 as SQIVND (reference sequence).

The chain links TRBV2 to TRBJ2-1, with D possibly TRBD2 on 5 matching bases. This CDR3 has 13 amino acids. The ends were cut back, 6 bases at V and 6 bases at J, with 12 bases in the middle. CDR1 SNHLY and CDR2 FYNNEI come from the germline V gene. The CDR3 reads CASSAGTSNEQFF. CDR3 sequence (DNA): TGTGCCAGCAGCGCCGGCACTAGCAATGAGCAGTTCTTC.

This chain links TRBV30 with TRBJ2-7; D may match TRBD1 or TRBD2 (6 bases each). From germline, CDR1 is GTSNPN and CDR2 SVGIG (reference sequence). Trimming left V 2 bases short and J 3 bases short, with 14 bases between. The CDR3 runs 14 residues. The CDR3 here is CAWSYGRGGYEQYF. DNA for the CDR3: TGTGCCTGGAGTTACGGGAGAGGGGGCTACGAGCAGTACTTC. The full variable domain, with the rest looked up from reference TRBV30 and TRBJ2-7, is SQTIHQWPATLVQPVGSPLSLECTVEGTSNPNLYWYRQAAGRGLQLLFYSVGIGQISSEVPQNLSASRPQDRQFILSSKKLLLSDSGFYLCAWSYGRGGYEQYFGPGTRLTVT.

This rearrangement joins TRBV25-1 to TRBJ2-3, with TRBD1 matching 11 bases. The CDR3 consists of 16 residues. Germline V CDR1 and CDR2: MGHDK, SYGVNS. The trim removed 4 bases at V and 3 bases at J, leaving 6 bases unmatched. The CDR3 sequence is CASSAPGTGGTDTQYF. CDR3 DNA sequence: TGTGCCAGCAGTGCCCCTGGGACAGGGGGTACAGATACGCAGTATTTT.

The rearrangement links TRBV30 to TRBJ1-5, with 9 bases matching TRBD1. V was pared by 2 bases and J by 5 bases, with 1 base of the junction left unmatched. CDR3 size: 13 residues. Germline-derived CDR1 and CDR2 are GTSNPN and SVGIG (reference sequence). The CDR3 sequence is CAWSTGGYQPQHF. Here the CDR3 DNA reads TGTGCCTGGAGTACAGGGGGCTATCAGCCCCAGCATTTT. Supplemented by reference TRBV30 and TRBJ1-5, the full variable domain reads SQTIHQWPATLVQPVGSPLSLECTVEGTSNPNLYWYRQAAGRGLQLLFYSVGIGQISSEVPQNLSASRPQDRQFILSSKKLLLSDSGFYLCAWSTGGYQPQHFGDGTRLSIL.

V and J are TRBV7-8 and TRBJ2-7, with D perhaps TRBD1 (6 bases). Germline loops: CDR1 SGHVS, CDR2 FQNEAQ. The CDR3 extends over 16 amino acids. V was pared by 5 bases and J by 1 base, with 18 bases between. CDR3 in DNA: TGTGCCAGCAGCGCAACTGCGGGCAGGGGATCCTACGAGCAGTACTTC. Its translation: CASSATAGRGSYEQYF.

The chain combines TRBV19 with TRBJ2-1; no firm D call. V was cut by 1 base and J by 3 bases, with 7 bases left in between. Germline V gene data show CDR1 as LNHDA and CDR2 as SQIVND (reference sequence). The CDR3 spans 14 residues. The CDR3 coding sequence is TGTGCCAGTAGTATAGCGGTCTTCTACAATGAGCAGTTCTTC. It yields the protein CASSIAVFYNEQFF.

J is TRBJ1-1 and V is TRBV7-9; no clear D. Germline V gene sequence: CDR1 SEHNR, CDR2 FQNEAQ (reference sequence). Trimming took 0 bases from V and 0 from J, leaving 14 bases between them. The CDR3 is made up of 17 amino acids. Written as DNA, the CDR3 is TGTGCCAGCAGCTTAGCGGAACAAATAATGTTGAACACTGAAGCTTTCTTT. Protein sequence: CASSLAEQIMLNTEAFF.

CDR3 DNA: TGTGCCAGCAGCTTTACACCGAACACTGAAGCTTTCTTT. It is translated as CASSFTPNTEAFF. This chain joins TRBV7-3 and TRBJ1-1; D is undetermined. Trimming took 3 bases from V and 1 from J, leaving 6 bases between them. CDR1 SGHTA and CDR2 FQGTGA come from the germline V gene. This CDR3 has 13 residues.